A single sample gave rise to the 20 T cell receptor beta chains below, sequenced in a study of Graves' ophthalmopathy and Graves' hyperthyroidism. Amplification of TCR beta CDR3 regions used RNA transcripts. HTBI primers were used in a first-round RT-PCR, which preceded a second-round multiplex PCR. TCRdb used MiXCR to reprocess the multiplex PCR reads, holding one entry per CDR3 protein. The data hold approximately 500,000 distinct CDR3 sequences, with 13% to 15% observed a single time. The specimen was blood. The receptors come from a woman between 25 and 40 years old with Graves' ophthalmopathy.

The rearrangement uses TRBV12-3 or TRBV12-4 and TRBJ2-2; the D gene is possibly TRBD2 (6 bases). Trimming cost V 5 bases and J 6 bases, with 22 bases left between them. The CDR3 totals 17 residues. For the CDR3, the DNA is TGTGCCAGCAGTCCTACCGTGCGGCGGGACGCCCCCGGGGAGCTGTTTTTT. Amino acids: CASSPTVRRDAPGELFF.

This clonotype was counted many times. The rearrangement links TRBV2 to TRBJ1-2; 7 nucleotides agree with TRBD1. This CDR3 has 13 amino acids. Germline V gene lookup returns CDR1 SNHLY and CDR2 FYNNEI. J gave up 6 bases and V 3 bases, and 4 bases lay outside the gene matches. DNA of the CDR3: TGTGCCAGCAGTGAGTCCGGGACAGATGGCTACACCTTC. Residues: CASSESGTDGYTF.

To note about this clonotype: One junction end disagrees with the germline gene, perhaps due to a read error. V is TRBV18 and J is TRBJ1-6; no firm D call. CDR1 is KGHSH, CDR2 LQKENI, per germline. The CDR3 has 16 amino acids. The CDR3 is CASSPYGPYNNSPHHF. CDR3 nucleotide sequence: TGTGCCAGCTCACCATACGGACCGTACAATAATTCACCCCACCACTTT.

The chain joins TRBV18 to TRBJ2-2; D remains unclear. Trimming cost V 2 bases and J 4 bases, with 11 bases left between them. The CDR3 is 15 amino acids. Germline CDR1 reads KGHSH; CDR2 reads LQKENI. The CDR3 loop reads CASSPSGPGTGELFF. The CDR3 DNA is TGTGCCAGCTCACCATCTGGCCCGGGCACCGGGGAGCTGTTTTTT.

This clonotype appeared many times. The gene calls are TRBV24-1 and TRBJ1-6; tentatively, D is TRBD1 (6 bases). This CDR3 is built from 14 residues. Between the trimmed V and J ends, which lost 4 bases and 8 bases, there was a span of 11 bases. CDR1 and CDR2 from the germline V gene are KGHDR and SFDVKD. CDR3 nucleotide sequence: TGTGCCACCAGTGAGGACAGCTGGGATTCACCCCTCCACTTT. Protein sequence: CATSEDSWDSPLHF.

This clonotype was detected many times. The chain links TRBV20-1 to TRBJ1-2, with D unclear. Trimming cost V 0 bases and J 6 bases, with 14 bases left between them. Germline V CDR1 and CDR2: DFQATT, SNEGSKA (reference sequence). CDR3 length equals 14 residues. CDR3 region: CSAREVGRGDGYTF. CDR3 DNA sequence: TGCAGTGCTAGAGAGGTCGGCAGAGGAGATGGCTACACCTTC.

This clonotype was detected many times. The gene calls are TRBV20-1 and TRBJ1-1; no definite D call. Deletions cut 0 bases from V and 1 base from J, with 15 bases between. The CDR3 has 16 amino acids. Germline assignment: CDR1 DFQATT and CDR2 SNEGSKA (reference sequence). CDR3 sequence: CSARDLTARKNTEAFF. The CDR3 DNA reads TGCAGTGCTAGAGATCTCACAGCCAGAAAGAACACTGAAGCTTTCTTT.

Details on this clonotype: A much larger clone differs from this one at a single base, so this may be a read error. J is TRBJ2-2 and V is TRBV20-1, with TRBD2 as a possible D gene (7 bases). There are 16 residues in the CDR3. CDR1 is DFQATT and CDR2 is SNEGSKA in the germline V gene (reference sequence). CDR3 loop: CSASGAGAFNTGELVF. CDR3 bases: TGCAGTGCTAGTGGGGCGGGGGCCTTCAACACCGGGGAGCTGGTTTTT.

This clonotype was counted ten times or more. CDR3 nucleotides: TGTGCCACTGGGGCGGAGAACACCGGGGAGCTGTTTTTT. Residues: CATGAENTGELFF. This chain joins TRBV24-1 and TRBJ2-2; D is perhaps TRBD1 (5 bases). Between the trimmed V and J ends, which lost 10 bases and 1 base, there was a span of 9 bases. CDR3 length equals 13 residues. The V gene's germline CDR1 is KGHDR and CDR2 SFDVKD.

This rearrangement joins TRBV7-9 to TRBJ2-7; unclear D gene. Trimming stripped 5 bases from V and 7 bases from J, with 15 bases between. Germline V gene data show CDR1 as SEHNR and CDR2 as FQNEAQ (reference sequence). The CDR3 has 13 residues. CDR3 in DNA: TGTGCCAGCAGCCCCCCCTCGGTGCGGGAGCAGTACTTC. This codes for CASSPPSVREQYF.

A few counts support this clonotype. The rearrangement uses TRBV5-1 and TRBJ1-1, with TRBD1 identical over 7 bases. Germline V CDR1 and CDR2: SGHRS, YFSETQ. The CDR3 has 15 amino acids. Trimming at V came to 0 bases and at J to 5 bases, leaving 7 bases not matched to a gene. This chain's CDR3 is CASSLGTGAGTEAFF. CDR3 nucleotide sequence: TGCGCCAGCAGCTTGGGTACAGGGGCCGGGACTGAAGCTTTCTTT.

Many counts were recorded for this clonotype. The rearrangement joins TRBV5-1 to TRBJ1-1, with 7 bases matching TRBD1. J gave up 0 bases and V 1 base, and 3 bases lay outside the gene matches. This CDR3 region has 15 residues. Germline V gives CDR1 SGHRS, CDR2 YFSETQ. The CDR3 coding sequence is TGCGCCAGCAGCTTGTTTACAGGGGTGAACACTGAAGCTTTCTTT. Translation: CASSLFTGVNTEAFF.

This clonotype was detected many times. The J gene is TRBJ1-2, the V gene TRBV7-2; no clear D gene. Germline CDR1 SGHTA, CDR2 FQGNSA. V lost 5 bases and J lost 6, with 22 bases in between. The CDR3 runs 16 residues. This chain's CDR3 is CASSPSLWAWQHGYTF. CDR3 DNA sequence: TGTGCCAGCAGCCCCTCCCTCTGGGCTTGGCAGCATGGCTACACCTTC.

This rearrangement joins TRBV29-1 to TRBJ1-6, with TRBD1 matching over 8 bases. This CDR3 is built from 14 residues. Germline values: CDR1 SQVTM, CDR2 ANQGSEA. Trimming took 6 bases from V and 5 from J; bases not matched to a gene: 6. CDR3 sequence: CSVGSGGDNSPLHF. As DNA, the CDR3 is TGCAGCGTCGGCTCAGGGGGCGATAATTCACCCCTCCACTTT. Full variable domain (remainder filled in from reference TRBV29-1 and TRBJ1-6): SAVISQKPSRDICQRGTSLTIQCQVDSQVTMMFWYRQQPGQSLTLIATANQGSEATYESGFVIDKFPISRPNLTFSTLTVSNMSPEDSSIYLCSVGSGGDNSPLHFGNGTRLTVT.

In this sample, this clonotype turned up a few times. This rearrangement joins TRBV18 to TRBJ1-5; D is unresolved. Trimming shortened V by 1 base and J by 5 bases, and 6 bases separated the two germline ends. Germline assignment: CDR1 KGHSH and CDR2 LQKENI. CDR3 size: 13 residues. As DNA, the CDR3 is TGTGCCAGCTCACCACACGGGGATCAGCCCCAGCATTTT. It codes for CASSPHGDQPQHF.

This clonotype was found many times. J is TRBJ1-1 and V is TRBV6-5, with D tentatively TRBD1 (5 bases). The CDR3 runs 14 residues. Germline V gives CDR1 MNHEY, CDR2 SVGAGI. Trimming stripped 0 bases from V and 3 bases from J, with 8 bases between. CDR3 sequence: CASSYSMGDTEAFF. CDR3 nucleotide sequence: TGTGCCAGCAGTTACTCGATGGGGGACACTGAAGCTTTCTTT.

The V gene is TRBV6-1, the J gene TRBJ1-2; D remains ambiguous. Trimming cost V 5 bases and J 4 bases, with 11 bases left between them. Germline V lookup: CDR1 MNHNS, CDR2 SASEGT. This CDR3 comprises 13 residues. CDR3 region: CASSPNKFYGYTF. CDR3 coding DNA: TGTGCCAGCAGTCCCAACAAGTTCTATGGCTACACCTTC.

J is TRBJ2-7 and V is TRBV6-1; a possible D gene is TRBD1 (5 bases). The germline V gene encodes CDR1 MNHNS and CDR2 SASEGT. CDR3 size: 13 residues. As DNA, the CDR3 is TGTGCCAGCACCCCGGACATCTCTTACGAGCTGTACGTC. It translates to CASTPDISYELYV.

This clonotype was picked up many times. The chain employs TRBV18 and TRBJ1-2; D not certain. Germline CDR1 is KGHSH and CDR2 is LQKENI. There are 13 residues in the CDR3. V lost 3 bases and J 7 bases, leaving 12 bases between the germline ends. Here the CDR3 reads CASSPTSRSGYTF. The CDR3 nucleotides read TGTGCCAGCTCACCGACGTCGCGTAGTGGCTACACCTTC.

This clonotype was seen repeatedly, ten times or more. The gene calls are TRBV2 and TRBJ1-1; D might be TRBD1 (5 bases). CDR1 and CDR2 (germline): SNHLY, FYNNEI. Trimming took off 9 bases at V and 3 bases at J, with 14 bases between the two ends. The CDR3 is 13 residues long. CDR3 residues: CARGPGGDTEAFF. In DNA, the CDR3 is TGTGCCAGGGGGCCGGGGGGAGACACTGAAGCTTTCTTT.